This TCR beta chain derives from a study of blood T cell repertoires in COVID-19. This table comes from immunoSEQ multiplex PCR, and its TCRdb copy is limited to in-frame clones, with some not included. The sample records a few hundred thousand clones, more than 85% being singletons. Germline CDR1 is MGHRA and CDR2 is YSYEKL. V shed 7 bases, J shed 7 bases, and the junction held 12 bases outside the gene matches. The CDR3 consists of 16 residues. The V call is TRBV4-1, the J call TRBJ2-2, with 10 bases fitting TRBD1. The source of this sequence is a woman in her 70s with active or convalescent COVID-19. Sequencing was done on a sample of peripheral blood. The CDR3 protein is CASTSGWTGGHGELFF. The CDR3 DNA reads TGCGCCAGCACCTCGGGTTGGACAGGGGGACACGGGGAGCTGTTTTTT.